The 22 T cell receptor beta chains presented below share a single source sample, sequenced in a study of T cell repertoires in cytomegalovirus infection (dated by TCRdb to the late 2010s). This sample was sequenced with an Illumina HiSeq 1500. In-frame beta chains were kept once TCRdb had trimmed the public reads at Q25 with fastp and called clones with MiXCR. Identical CDR3 protein sequences are pooled into one entry, listed with their most common genes and DNA. The sample table shows hundreds of thousands of distinct CDR3 sequences, and roughly 30% are seen once. The top ten constitute about 20% of the sample. For these receptors, no antigen is known. The treatment or condition label of this sample denotes: in vitro stimulation with specific CMV peptide epitopes to enrich CMV-specific T cells. The source material was cultured PBMCs, sampled from culture after CMV antigen stimulation. These receptors were collected from a human donor in good health (CMV status not recorded). Some clones in this sample may be carry-over from other donors' samples.

The chain employs TRBV12-3 or TRBV12-4 and TRBJ2-1, with 10 bases aligning to TRBD2. J was trimmed by 6 bases and V by 7 bases; bases with no gene match: 9. The CDR3 has 15 residues. In DNA form, the CDR3 reads TGTGCCAGCACTCGAAGAGGACTAGCGGCCAATGAGCAGTTCTTC. This translates into CASTRRGLAANEQFF.

This clonotype was seen more than once but under ten times. The chain has TRBV6-5 and TRBJ1-1; 12 nucleotides agree with TRBD1. The junction had 13 bases not matched to a gene; V was cut back by 5 bases and J by 6 bases. Germline assignment: CDR1 MNHEY and CDR2 SVGAGI. The CDR3 sequence is 17 residues long. CDR3 amino acids: CASSRGTGTGGRAEAFF. The CDR3 DNA is TGTGCCAGCAGTAGAGGAACCGGGACAGGGGGCAGGGCTGAAGCTTTCTTT.

This clonotype was recorded at least ten times. The chain carries TRBV7-8 and TRBJ1-5; 8 nucleotides align to TRBD1. The germline V gene encodes CDR1 SGHVS and CDR2 FQNEAQ. V shed 5 bases and J 6 bases; nucleotides not matched to a gene: 6. CDR3 size: 14 residues. The CDR3 is CASSLDRGSQPQHF. CDR3 in DNA: TGTGCCAGCAGCCTAGACAGGGGTAGTCAGCCCCAGCATTTT.

This clonotype occurred many times. The chain employs TRBV7-8 and TRBJ2-5; D is possibly TRBD2 (5 bases). Germline CDR1 and CDR2: SGHVS and FQNEAQ. The CDR3 has 15 amino acids. The V gene lost 1 base and the J gene lost 7 bases, with 16 bases spanning the gap. The CDR3 loop is CASSLVVYSGGTQYF. In DNA, the CDR3 is TGTGCCAGCAGCTTAGTAGTGTACAGCGGAGGGACCCAGTACTTC.

The chain joins TRBV28 to TRBJ1-1, with D uncertain. Germline loops: CDR1 MDHEN, CDR2 SYDVKM. Trimming took 2 bases from V and 8 from J, leaving 9 bases between them. The CDR3 spans 12 residues. CDR3 region: CASSLEHREAFF. The CDR3 DNA reads as TGTGCCAGCAGTTTAGAACATCGCGAAGCTTTCTTT.

The gene calls are TRBV7-8 and TRBJ1-5, with 9 bases matching TRBD1. Germline-derived CDR1 and CDR2 are SGHVS and FQNEAQ. This CDR3 has 17 residues. V shed 1 base, J shed 2 bases, and the junction held 6 bases outside the gene matches. CDR3 in DNA: TGTGCCAGCAGCTTAGTACAGGGGGCCCTCCGCAATCAGCCCCAGCATTTT. It codes for CASSLVQGALRNQPQHF.

This sequence joins TRBV12-3 or TRBV12-4 and TRBJ1-5; TRBD1 is a possible D gene (6 bases). The CDR3 runs 15 residues. Between the trimmed V and J ends, which lost 5 bases and 11 bases, there was a span of 22 bases. The CDR3 reads CASSLPPGDSVSQHF. CDR3 DNA: TGTGCCAGCAGTCTACCCCCAGGGGATTCGGTGTCCCAGCATTTT.

This clonotype was counted only a few times. The CDR3 DNA reads as TGTGCCAGCAAAACAGACCCTTTGCAAGCTGAAGCTTTCTTT. Translated: CASKTDPLQAEAFF. This chain uses TRBV5-4 with TRBJ1-1; D gene ambiguous. Trimming took off 6 bases at V and 6 bases at J, with 18 bases between the two ends. The CDR3 has 14 residues. CDR1 is SGHNT, CDR2 YYREEE, per germline (reference sequence). The full variable domain, with the rest looked up from reference TRBV5-4 and TRBJ1-1, is ETGVTQSPTHLIKTRGQQVTLRCSSQSGHNTVSWYQQALGQGPQFIFQYYREEENGRGNFPPRFSGLQFPNYSSELNVNALELDDSALYLCASKTDPLQAEAFFGQGTRLTVV.

This clonotype was found once. V gene TRBV20-1 combines with J gene TRBJ2-1; 8 nucleotides line up with TRBD2. Trimming at V came to 7 bases and at J to 6 bases, leaving 11 bases not matched to a gene. The CDR3 spans 14 residues. Germline CDR1 is DFQATT and CDR2 is SNEGSKA (reference sequence). The CDR3 sequence is CSVAKLAGPNEQFF. The CDR3 DNA is TGCAGTGTTGCCAAGCTAGCGGGTCCCAATGAGCAGTTCTTC.

The chain uses TRBV5-1 and TRBJ1-1; TRBD1 aligns across 8 bases. This CDR3 comprises 15 residues. The junction had 3 bases not matched to a gene; V was cut back by 1 base and J by 1 base. Germline V lookup: CDR1 SGHRS, CDR2 YFSETQ. The CDR3 region is CASSLSGGWNTEAFF. CDR3 bases: TGCGCCAGCAGCTTGTCAGGGGGCTGGAACACTGAAGCTTTCTTT.

This clonotype was picked up a small number of times. The rearrangement uses TRBV2 and TRBJ2-7; 8 bases agree with TRBD1. The trim removed 6 bases at V and 5 bases at J, leaving 6 bases unmatched. Looked up from germline, CDR1 is SNHLY and CDR2 is FYNNEI. The CDR3 has 13 residues. In DNA, the CDR3 is TGTGCCAGCAGCGGACAGGGTTTGAACGAGCAGTACTTC. Its translation: CASSGQGLNEQYF.

This chain links TRBV6-6 with TRBJ2-3, with 7 bases lining up with TRBD1. CDR1 is MNHNY and CDR2 is SVGAGI in the germline V gene (reference sequence). V dropped 7 bases and J dropped 2; count of bases not matched to a gene: 6. The CDR3 length is 14 residues. In DNA, the CDR3 is TGTGCCAGCATTTCGGGACAGCTCACAGATACGCAGTATTTT. Protein product: CASISGQLTDTQYF.

This chain links TRBV20-1 with TRBJ1-1; D gene unclear. The length of the CDR3 is 13 residues. The germline CDR1 and CDR2 sequences are DFQATT and SNEGSKA (reference sequence). V was clipped by 0 bases and J by 3 bases, with 8 bases between them. CDR3 nucleotides: TGCAGTGCTAGAGAAGACAAATACACTGAAGCTTTCTTT. Translation gives CSAREDKYTEAFF.

The V and J genes are TRBV27 and TRBJ2-3; 7 nucleotides line up with TRBD2. Germline values: CDR1 MNHEY, CDR2 SMNVEV (reference sequence). V dropped 0 bases and J dropped 5; count of bases not matched to a gene: 5. This CDR3 is built from 15 residues. This CDR3 reads CASSLSGLGIDTQYF. In DNA form, the CDR3 reads TGTGCCAGCAGTTTATCAGGACTAGGTATAGATACGCAGTATTTT.

This clonotype was seen a few times. The CDR3 region has the DNA TGTGCCAGCAGTTTACCGGGGACCTTAAACAATGAGCAGTTCTTC. This encodes CASSLPGTLNNEQFF. The chain carries TRBV27 and TRBJ2-1; D possibly matches TRBD1 or TRBD2 (5 bases each). The V gene's germline CDR1 is MNHEY and CDR2 SMNVEV (reference sequence). The germline V and J ends were trimmed by 2 bases and 5 bases, with 13 bases remaining between them. The CDR3 has 15 residues.

This chain uses TRBV18 with TRBJ1-3, with D uncertain. CDR3 length: 15 residues. V shed 5 bases and J shed 4 bases, with 15 bases lying between them. CDR1 is KGHSH, CDR2 LQKENI, per germline. DNA for the CDR3: TGTGCCAGCTCAAGAGGAAATGGAGGGGGAAACACCATATATTTT. This gives the protein CASSRGNGGGNTIYF.

This clonotype appeared many times. The chain employs TRBV7-8 and TRBJ2-1; 8 bases fit TRBD2. Trimming removed 5 bases from V and 4 bases from J; junction bases left unmatched: 7. Germline values: CDR1 SGHVS, CDR2 FQNEAQ. This CDR3 comprises 15 residues. This CDR3 is CASSTRLAIYNEQFF. CDR3 sequence (DNA): TGTGCCAGCAGCACTAGACTAGCGATTTACAATGAGCAGTTCTTC.

V gene TRBV20-1 combines with J gene TRBJ2-3; TRBD1 matches 7 bases. J lost 1 base, V lost 6 bases, and 4 bases had no gene match. The length of the CDR3 is 13 residues. From germline, CDR1 is DFQATT and CDR2 SNEGSKA (reference sequence). As DNA, the CDR3 is TGCAGTGCCTACGGACAGGGCACAGATACGCAGTATTTT. This gives the protein CSAYGQGTDTQYF.

This clonotype turned up a few times. This sequence joins TRBV6-2 or TRBV6-3 and TRBJ2-1; TRBD2 agrees at 7 bases. CDR3 length equals 15 residues. Germline CDR1 and CDR2: MNHEY and SVGEGT. V was clipped by 8 bases and J by 2 bases; unmatched bases: 9. CDR3 nucleotide sequence: TGTGCCAGCTCCTTTCGGGGGGTCGCCTACAATGAGCAGTTCTTC. It is translated as CASSFRGVAYNEQFF.

This clonotype was detected only a few times. The chain links TRBV28 to TRBJ1-6; 7 bases fit TRBD1. The CDR3 sequence is 17 residues long. The V segment lost 5 bases and the J segment 0 bases; nucleotides outside the gene matches: 7. CDR1 MDHEN and CDR2 SYDVKM come from the germline V gene. The CDR3 nucleotides read TGTGCCAGCAGTCTAGGACAGGCGAGCTCCTATAATTCACCCCTCCACTTT. Translating it yields CASSLGQASSYNSPLHF. Looking up the rest from reference TRBV28 and TRBJ1-6 gives the full variable domain: DVKVTQSSRYLVKRTGEKVFLECVQDMDHENMFWYRQDPGLGLRLIYFSYDVKMKEKGDIPEGYSVSREKKERFSLILESASTNQTSMYLCASSLGQASSYNSPLHFGNGTRLTVT.

This sequence joins TRBV12-3 or TRBV12-4 and TRBJ1-1; TRBD1 matches at 7 bases. This CDR3 has 13 amino acids. V trimming: 6 bases; J trimming: 4 bases; junction bases outside the gene matches: 5. The CDR3 spells CASSEYRGTEAFF. The CDR3 DNA sequence: TGTGCCAGCAGCGAATACAGGGGCACTGAAGCTTTCTTT.

This clonotype was seen a handful of times. The chain carries TRBV28 and TRBJ1-2; D remains unclear. CDR1 MDHEN and CDR2 SYDVKM come from the germline V gene. This CDR3 region has 16 residues. Deletions cut 1 base from V and 8 bases from J, with 20 bases between. The CDR3 sequence: CASSLFGRMLGGGYTF. In DNA, the CDR3 is TGTGCCAGCAGTTTATTCGGACGAATGCTTGGTGGAGGCTACACCTTC.